This T cell receptor (beta chain) was obtained from a study of blood T cell repertoires in COVID-19. For the study at large: Spain, Italy and the United States supplied samples that represented acute and convalescent COVID-19. T cells, B-cell-depleted T cells, or PBMCs supplied cDNA or gDNA.

How the authors handled the data: For nucleated cells, counts were estimated from reference gene primer amplification. Clones were read by immunoSEQ multiplex PCR, and TCRdb kept only the in-frame ones, dropping some. V, J and clone size are those of that table, while D and trimming were read from the DNA. The sample holds approximately 28,000 clones, roughly three quarters seen once. This CDR3 contains 14 residues. V shed 2 bases, J shed 4 bases, and the junction held 4 bases outside the gene matches. CDR1 is SGDLS, CDR2 YYNGEE, per germline. This chain links TRBV9 with TRBJ2-5, with 8 nucleotides matching TRBD2. Sequenced sample: peripheral blood. This receptor was identified in a man at least 80 years old with active or convalescent COVID-19. CDR3 DNA: TGTGCCAGCAGCGTCGGTAGCGGGGTAGAGACCCAGTACTTC. Translation: CASSVGSGVETQYF.